This T cell receptor (beta chain) was observed in a study of CD4+ T cells in melanoma. Findings and limits, study-wide: A reported correlation linked neoantigen-specific CD4+ T cells to CD8+, macrophage and B cell function. Reportedly, melanoma neoantigen-specific CD4+ T cells showed varied differentiation states.

Generated by immunoSEQ multiplex PCR, the TCRdb table keeps only in-frame clones and is missing some. The repertoire holds roughly 120,000 clones, about 90% seen once, with 3% to 4% in the top ten. Germline V lookup: CDR1 SGDLS, CDR2 YYNGEE. The V segment lost 0 bases and the J segment 4 bases; nucleotides outside the gene matches: 6. The CDR3 is made up of 15 amino acids. With respect to this clone: Its target is unknown.

The chain links TRBV9 to TRBJ1-2; 7 nucleotides agree with TRBD1. The material sequenced was peripheral blood. This sequence originates from a human donor with melanoma. The CDR3 nucleotides are TGTGCCAGCAGCGTAGATAGCGGACAGGTCTATGGCTACACCTTC. This gives the protein CASSVDSGQVYGYTF.